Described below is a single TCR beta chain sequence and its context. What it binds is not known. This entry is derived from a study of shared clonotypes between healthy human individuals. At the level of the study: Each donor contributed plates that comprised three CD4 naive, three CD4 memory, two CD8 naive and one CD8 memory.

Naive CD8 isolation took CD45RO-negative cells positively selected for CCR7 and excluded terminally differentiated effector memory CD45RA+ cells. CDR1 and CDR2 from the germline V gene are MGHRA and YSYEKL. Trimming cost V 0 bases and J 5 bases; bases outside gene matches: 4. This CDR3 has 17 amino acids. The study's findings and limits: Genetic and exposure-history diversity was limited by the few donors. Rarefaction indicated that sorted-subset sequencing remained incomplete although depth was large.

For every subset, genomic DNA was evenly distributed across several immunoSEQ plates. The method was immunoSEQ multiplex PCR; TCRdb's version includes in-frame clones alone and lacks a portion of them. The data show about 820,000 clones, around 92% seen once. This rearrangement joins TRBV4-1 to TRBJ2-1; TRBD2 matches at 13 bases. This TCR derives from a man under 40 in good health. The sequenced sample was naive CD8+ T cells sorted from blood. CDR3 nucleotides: TGCGCCAGCAGCCAAGATCAGGGGACTAGCGGGGACAATGAGCAGTTCTTC. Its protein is CASSQDQGTSGDNEQFF.